This is a list of T cell receptor beta chains from one sample in a study of blood T cells in healthy people across ages. TCRdb passed the 5' RACE reads through MiXCR, listing each CDR3 protein once. The repertoire consists of 1.5 million to 2 million distinct CDR3 sequences, with approximately 50% occurring once and the leading ten covering about 2.1%. Sequencing used blood. Every receptor here comes from a woman between 40 and 50 years old in good health. Each CDR3 is given with its conserved first and last residue. Each record gives: clone size, V gene, D gene, J gene, CDR3 protein, CDR3 DNA. A D gene is named only where the DNA matches it firmly. Clone size is given for some rows only: seen once, a few or many times, or a class if the clone is expanded.

clone size: few; V gene: TRBV20-1; D gene: .; J gene: TRBJ2-5; CDR3 protein: CSARVGAGETQYF; CDR3 DNA: TGCAGTGCTAGAGTGGGGGCCGGGGAGACCCAGTACTTC
clone size: once; V gene: TRBV6-5; D gene: TRBD2; J gene: TRBJ2-3; CDR3 protein: CASSYRVAGGTDTQYF; CDR3 DNA: TGTGCCAGCAGTTACCGGGTGGCGGGGGGCACAGATACGCAGTATTTT
clone size: few; V gene: TRBV25-1; D gene: .; J gene: TRBJ2-7; CDR3 protein: CASSVEGIEQYF; CDR3 DNA: TGTGCCAGCAGTGTTGAGGGGATCGAGCAGTACTTC
clone size: few; V gene: TRBV15; D gene: .; J gene: TRBJ1-2; CDR3 protein: CATSRDWSYTF; CDR3 DNA: TGTGCCACCAGCAGAGATTGGAGCTACACCTTC
clone size: .; V gene: TRBV7-6; D gene: TRBD1; J gene: TRBJ2-6; CDR3 protein: CASSPRTGAKGANVLTF; CDR3 DNA: TGTGCCAGCAGCCCTCGGACAGGGGCGAAAGGGGCCAACGTCCTGACTTTC
clone size: .; V gene: TRBV4-3; D gene: .; J gene: TRBJ2-3; CDR3 protein: CASSQDKNTDTQYF; CDR3 DNA: TGCGCCAGCAGTCAAGATAAAAACACAGATACGCAGTATTTT
clone size: few; V gene: TRBV7-2; D gene: TRBD1; J gene: TRBJ2-1; CDR3 protein: CASSRRDRVYNEQFF; CDR3 DNA: TGTGCCAGCAGCCGCCGGGACAGGGTCTACAATGAGCAGTTCTTC
clone size: .; V gene: TRBV28; D gene: .; J gene: TRBJ2-1; CDR3 protein: CASSSPSRVYNEQFF; CDR3 DNA: TGTGCCAGCAGTTCCCCCAGCCGGGTCTACAATGAGCAGTTCTTC
clone size: .; V gene: TRBV20-1; D gene: TRBD1; J gene: TRBJ2-5; CDR3 protein: CSAARDRGQETQYF; CDR3 DNA: TGCAGTGCGGCCCGGGACAGGGGACAAGAGACCCAGTACTTC
clone size: .; V gene: TRBV4-1; D gene: .; J gene: TRBJ2-7; CDR3 protein: CASSQDYGQRYEQYF; CDR3 DNA: TGCGCCAGCAGCCAAGATTATGGGCAACGCTACGAGCAGTACTTC
clone size: once; V gene: TRBV7-9; D gene: .; J gene: TRBJ1-1; CDR3 protein: CASSSLLTWRLSRGNTEAFF; CDR3 DNA: TGTGCCAGCAGCTCACTCCTCACCTGGCGGCTTTCAAGAGGGAACACTGAAGCTTTCTTT
clone size: .; V gene: TRBV7-2; D gene: .; J gene: TRBJ2-3; CDR3 protein: CASSNDRSLSTQYF; CDR3 DNA: TGTGCCAGCAGCAATGACAGATCCTTGAGCACGCAGTATTTT
clone size: few; V gene: TRBV12-3/TRBV12-4; D gene: .; J gene: TRBJ2-5; CDR3 protein: CASSSSVGETQYF; CDR3 DNA: TGTGCCAGCAGTTCATCTGTTGGAGAGACCCAGTACTTC
clone size: .; V gene: TRBV28; D gene: .; J gene: TRBJ2-7; CDR3 protein: CASSHRVRGLYGQYF; CDR3 DNA: TGTGCCAGCAGCCACAGGGTTAGGGGTCTCTACGGGCAGTACTTC
clone size: .; V gene: TRBV13; D gene: TRBD2; J gene: TRBJ2-3; CDR3 protein: CASSPELAGGTDTQYF; CDR3 DNA: TGTGCCAGCAGCCCAGAACTAGCGGGGGGCACAGATACGCAGTATTTT
clone size: .; V gene: TRBV6-2/TRBV6-3; D gene: TRBD1; J gene: TRBJ2-7; CDR3 protein: CASRKTGTGACEQYF; CDR3 DNA: TGTGCCAGCAGAAAAACCGGGACAGGGGCCTGCGAGCAGTACTTC
clone size: few; V gene: TRBV25-1; D gene: .; J gene: TRBJ2-3; CDR3 protein: CASSGASSTDTQYF; CDR3 DNA: TGTGCCAGCAGTGGGGCGTCTAGCACAGATACGCAGTATTTT
clone size: once; V gene: TRBV10-3; D gene: .; J gene: TRBJ2-1; CDR3 protein: CAISEFLSTGPPYNEQFF; CDR3 DNA: TGTGCCATCAGTGAGTTCCTCTCCACCGGGCCCCCCTACAATGAGCAGTTCTTC
clone size: .; V gene: TRBV20-1; D gene: TRBD2; J gene: TRBJ2-5; CDR3 protein: CSARGGTSGGIEETQYF; CDR3 DNA: TGCAGTGCTAGAGGTGGGACTAGCGGGGGGATTGAAGAGACCCAGTACTTC
clone size: .; V gene: TRBV5-1; D gene: TRBD1; J gene: TRBJ2-3; CDR3 protein: CASAQGAKDTQYF; CDR3 DNA: TGCGCCAGCGCTCAGGGGGCTAAGGATACGCAGTATTTT
clone size: .; V gene: TRBV5-6; D gene: TRBD2; J gene: TRBJ2-3; CDR3 protein: CASSLGLARITDTQYF; CDR3 DNA: TGTGCCAGCAGCTTGGGACTAGCGAGAATCACAGATACGCAGTATTTT
clone size: once; V gene: TRBV20-1; D gene: .; J gene: TRBJ1-1; CDR3 protein: CSARDEGVNTEAFF; CDR3 DNA: TGCAGTGCTAGAGATGAAGGGGTGAACACTGAAGCTTTCTTT
clone size: .; V gene: TRBV27; D gene: .; J gene: TRBJ2-3; CDR3 protein: CASSLYPGSTTYTQYF; CDR3 DNA: TGTGCCAGCAGTTTATACCCGGGCTCAACGACATATACGCAGTATTTT
clone size: .; V gene: TRBV11-2; D gene: .; J gene: TRBJ2-7; CDR3 protein: CASSLESSENEQYF; CDR3 DNA: TGTGCCAGCAGCTTAGAAAGTAGCGAAAACGAGCAGTACTTC
clone size: .; V gene: TRBV7-9; D gene: TRBD1; J gene: TRBJ2-1; CDR3 protein: CASSSSGTDNEQFF; CDR3 DNA: TGTGCCAGCAGCTCTTCCGGGACAGACAATGAGCAGTTCTTC
clone size: .; V gene: TRBV12-3/TRBV12-4; D gene: TRBD2; J gene: TRBJ2-5; CDR3 protein: CASSLGLAGSRGAQETQYF; CDR3 DNA: TGTGCCAGCAGTTTAGGACTAGCGGGAAGCCGAGGGGCTCAAGAGACCCAGTACTTC
clone size: .; V gene: TRBV4-2; D gene: .; J gene: TRBJ2-1; CDR3 protein: CASRTGTLDNEQFF; CDR3 DNA: TGTGCCAGCAGAACCGGCACCCTCGACAATGAGCAGTTCTTC
clone size: .; V gene: TRBV7-2; D gene: .; J gene: TRBJ1-5; CDR3 protein: CASSSAGLNQPQHF; CDR3 DNA: TGTGCCAGCAGCTCAGCGGGATTAAATCAGCCCCAGCATTTT
clone size: few; V gene: TRBV7-2; D gene: .; J gene: TRBJ1-6; CDR3 protein: CASSPQSGFNSPLHF; CDR3 DNA: TGTGCCAGCAGCCCTCAGTCCGGATTTAATTCACCCCTCCACTTT
clone size: .; V gene: TRBV6-2/TRBV6-3; D gene: .; J gene: TRBJ2-1; CDR3 protein: CASIPQGPGPNEQFF; CDR3 DNA: TGTGCCAGCATTCCCCAGGGGCCGGGCCCCAATGAGCAGTTCTTC
clone size: .; V gene: TRBV4-3; D gene: TRBD1; J gene: TRBJ1-5; CDR3 protein: CASSQAFFGTGGSQPQHF; CDR3 DNA: TGCGCCAGCAGCCAAGCTTTTTTTGGGACAGGGGGCTCTCAGCCCCAGCATTTT
clone size: .; V gene: TRBV12-3/TRBV12-4; D gene: .; J gene: TRBJ2-3; CDR3 protein: CASGPRHTDTQYF; CDR3 DNA: TGTGCCAGCGGGCCGCGCCATACAGATACGCAGTATTTT
clone size: .; V gene: TRBV13; D gene: .; J gene: TRBJ1-2; CDR3 protein: CASSSIGSTYGYTF; CDR3 DNA: TGTGCCAGCAGCTCGATTGGTTCCACGTATGGCTACACCTTC
clone size: .; V gene: TRBV29-1; D gene: TRBD1; J gene: TRBJ1-6; CDR3 protein: CSAGDRANSPLHF; CDR3 DNA: TGCAGCGCTGGGGACAGGGCGAACTCACCCCTCCACTTT
clone size: .; V gene: TRBV15; D gene: .; J gene: TRBJ2-1; CDR3 protein: CATSAHREGHNEQFF; CDR3 DNA: TGTGCCACCAGCGCACACCGAGAGGGGCACAATGAGCAGTTCTTC
clone size: few; V gene: TRBV2; D gene: TRBD1; J gene: TRBJ2-1; CDR3 protein: CASSVQGPYNEQFF; CDR3 DNA: TGTGCCAGCAGTGTACAGGGGCCCTACAATGAGCAGTTCTTC
clone size: .; V gene: TRBV4-2; D gene: .; J gene: TRBJ2-3; CDR3 protein: CASSQDAPRNTRILIISIDTQYF; CDR3 DNA: TGTGCCAGCAGCCAAGATGCCCCGCGGAACACACGGATTCTTATTATATCCATAGATACGCAGTATTTT
clone size: few; V gene: TRBV20-1; D gene: TRBD1; J gene: TRBJ2-5; CDR3 protein: CSAKSRDRGAVEETQYF; CDR3 DNA: TGCAGTGCCAAGAGCCGGGACAGGGGCGCCGTTGAAGAGACCCAGTACTTC
clone size: .; V gene: TRBV7-2; D gene: TRBD2; J gene: TRBJ2-5; CDR3 protein: CASIPSGGKTQYF; CDR3 DNA: TGTGCCAGCATCCCAAGCGGGGGAAAGACCCAGTACTTC
clone size: once; V gene: TRBV4-1; D gene: TRBD2; J gene: TRBJ2-3; CDR3 protein: CASSQDWYSAGGLADTQYF; CDR3 DNA: TGCGCCAGCAGCCAAGATTGGTATTCGGCGGGGGGGCTCGCAGATACGCAGTATTTT
clone size: .; V gene: TRBV7-3; D gene: .; J gene: TRBJ2-1; CDR3 protein: CASSLMHLAENNEQFF; CDR3 DNA: TGTGCCAGCAGCTTAATGCACCTAGCAGAGAACAATGAGCAGTTCTTC
clone size: .; V gene: TRBV4-1; D gene: TRBD1; J gene: TRBJ1-5; CDR3 protein: CASSQDQPGQGYQPQHF; CDR3 DNA: TGCGCCAGCAGCCAAGATCAACCGGGACAGGGTTATCAGCCCCAGCATTTT
clone size: .; V gene: TRBV20-1; D gene: TRBD1; J gene: TRBJ2-2; CDR3 protein: CSAAPRTGAVTGELFF; CDR3 DNA: TGCAGTGCCGCCCCTAGGACAGGGGCCGTCACCGGGGAGCTGTTTTTT
clone size: .; V gene: TRBV12-3/TRBV12-4; D gene: TRBD1; J gene: TRBJ2-1; CDR3 protein: CASSLGQGAEGETQFF; CDR3 DNA: TGTGCCAGCAGTCTCGGACAGGGGGCCGAGGGTGAGACCCAGTTCTTC